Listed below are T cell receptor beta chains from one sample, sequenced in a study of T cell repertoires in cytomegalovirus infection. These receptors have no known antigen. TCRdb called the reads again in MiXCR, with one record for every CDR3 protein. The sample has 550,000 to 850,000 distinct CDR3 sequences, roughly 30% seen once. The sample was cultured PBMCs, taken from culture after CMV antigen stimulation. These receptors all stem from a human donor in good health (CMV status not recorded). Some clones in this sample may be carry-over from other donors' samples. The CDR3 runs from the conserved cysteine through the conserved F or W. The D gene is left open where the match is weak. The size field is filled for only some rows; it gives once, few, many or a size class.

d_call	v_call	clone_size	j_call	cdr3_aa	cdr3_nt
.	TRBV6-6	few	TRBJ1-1	CASSYAGQNTEAFF	TGTGCCAGCAGTTACGCTGGGCAAAACACTGAAGCTTTCTTT
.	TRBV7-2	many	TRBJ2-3	CASSSSGASTDTQYF	TGTGCCAGCAGCTCTTCCGGGGCGAGCACAGATACGCAGTATTTT
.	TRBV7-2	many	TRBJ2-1	CASSIDRRSYNEQFF	TGTGCCAGCAGCATCGACAGGCGCTCCTACAATGAGCAGTTCTTC
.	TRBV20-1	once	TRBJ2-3	CSADLSGRTDTQYF	TGCAGTGCTGATCTTTCGGGACGCACAGATACGCAGTATTTT
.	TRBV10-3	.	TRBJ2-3	CAISESTFLSGGTDTQYF	TGTGCCATCAGTGAGTCGACTTTTCTTTCCGGGGGCACAGATACGCAGTATTTT
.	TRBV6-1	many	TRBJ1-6	CASSEVDSGTSVRSYNSPLHF	TGTGCCAGCAGTGAAGTTGACTCCGGGACGTCCGTCCGCTCCTATAATTCACCCCTCCACTTT
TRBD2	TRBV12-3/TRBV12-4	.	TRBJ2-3	CASSAPLAGVSDTQYF	TGTGCCAGCAGTGCACCTCTAGCGGGGGTCTCGGATACGCAGTATTTT
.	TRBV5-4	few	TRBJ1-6	CASSLETLGTAINSPLHF	TGTGCCAGCAGCTTGGAGACGTTGGGAACCGCAATTAATTCACCCCTCCACTTT
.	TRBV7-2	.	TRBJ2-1	CASSSRYEGDEQFF	TGTGCCAGCAGCTCAAGGTACGAGGGAGATGAGCAGTTCTTC
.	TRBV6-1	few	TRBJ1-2	CASRMAGGYGYTF	TGTGCCAGCAGGATGGCCGGAGGCTATGGCTACACCTTC
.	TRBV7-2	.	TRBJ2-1	CASSSGLVRDEQFF	TGTGCCAGCAGCTCGGGACTCGTTAGGGATGAGCAGTTCTTC
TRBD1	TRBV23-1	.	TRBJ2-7	CASSRDRDHEQYF	TGCGCCAGCAGTCGGGACAGGGACCACGAGCAGTACTTC
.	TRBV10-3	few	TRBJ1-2	CAISEGNYGYTF	TGTGCCATCAGTGAGGGCAACTATGGCTACACCTTC
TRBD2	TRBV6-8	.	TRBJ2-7	CASRGLALYEQYF	TGTGCCAGCAGAGGACTAGCGCTTTACGAGCAGTACTTC
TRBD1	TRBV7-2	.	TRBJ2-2	CASSRTGPSTGELFF	TGTGCCAGCAGCAGGACAGGCCCCTCCACCGGGGAGCTGTTTTTT
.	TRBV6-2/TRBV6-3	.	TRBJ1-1	CASRRRDSTEAFF	TGTGCCAGCAGGCGAAGGGATTCCACTGAAGCTTTCTTT
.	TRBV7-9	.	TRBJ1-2	CASSQTQGGHGYTF	TGTGCCAGCAGCCAGACCCAGGGAGGTCATGGCTACACCTTC
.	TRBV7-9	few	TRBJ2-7	CASSAPGVPLEQYF	TGTGCCAGCAGCGCCCCCGGGGTCCCCCTCGAGCAGTACTTC
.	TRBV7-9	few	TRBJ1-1	CASSLALITGTEAFF	TGTGCCAGCAGCTTAGCGCTTATTACCGGCACTGAAGCTTTCTTT
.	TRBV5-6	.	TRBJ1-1	CAGKEAGNPMNTEAFF	TGTGCCGGAAAGGAGGCAGGGAATCCGATGAACACTGAAGCTTTCTTT
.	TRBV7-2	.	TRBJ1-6	CASSLVFRDSPLHF	TGTGCCAGCAGCTTAGTCTTCAGGGATTCACCCCTCCACTTT
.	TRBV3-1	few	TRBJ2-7	CASRQEEPSGRRTYEQYF	TGTGCCAGCAGGCAAGAAGAACCCTCCGGGCGCCGTACCTACGAGCAGTACTTC
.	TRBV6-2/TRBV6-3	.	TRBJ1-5	CASSYSAQRYNQPQHF	TGTGCCAGCAGTTACTCTGCACAGCGGTACAATCAGCCCCAGCATTTT
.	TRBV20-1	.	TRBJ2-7	CSARDVDGILSYEQYF	TGCAGTGCTAGAGATGTGGACGGGATCCTCTCCTACGAGCAGTACTTC
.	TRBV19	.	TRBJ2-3	CASSKTGPRTDTQYF	TGTGCCAGTAGTAAGACAGGTCCACGCACAGATACGCAGTATTTT
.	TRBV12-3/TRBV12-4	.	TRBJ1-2	CASSLGTHFRSGYTF	TGTGCCAGCAGTTTAGGGACTCATTTCCGCTCTGGCTACACCTTC
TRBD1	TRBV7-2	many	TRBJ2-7	CASSAPDRGVHEQYF	TGTGCCAGCAGCGCTCCGGACAGGGGAGTCCACGAGCAGTACTTC
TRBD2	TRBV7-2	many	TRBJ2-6	CASSSGTSDSGANVLTF	TGTGCCAGCAGTTCCGGGACTAGCGACTCTGGGGCCAACGTCCTGACTTTC
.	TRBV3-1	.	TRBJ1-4	CASSQVTAGEKLFF	TGTGCCAGCAGCCAAGTGACGGCGGGAGAAAAACTGTTTTTT
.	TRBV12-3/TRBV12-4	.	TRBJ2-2	CASSLGGGELFF	TGTGCCAGCAGTTTGGGCGGCGGGGAGCTGTTTTTT
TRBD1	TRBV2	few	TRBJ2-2	CASSEQGADTGELFF	TGTGCCAGCAGTGAACAGGGGGCTGACACCGGGGAGCTGTTTTTT
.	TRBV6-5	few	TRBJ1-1	CASSYSHSVYTEAFF	TGTGCCAGCAGTTACTCGCATTCAGTATACACTGAAGCTTTCTTT
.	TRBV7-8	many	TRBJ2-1	CASSPNTNPHNEQFF	TGTGCCAGCAGCCCAAACACAAACCCCCACAATGAGCAGTTCTTC
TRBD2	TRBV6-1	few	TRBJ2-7	CASSERLAGPYEQYF	TGTGCCAGCAGTGAAAGGCTAGCGGGCCCCTACGAGCAGTACTTC
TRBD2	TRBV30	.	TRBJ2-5	CAWTESGRAVETQYF	TGTGCCTGGACTGAGAGCGGGAGGGCTGTCGAGACCCAGTACTTC
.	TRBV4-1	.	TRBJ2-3	CASSLDRFTDTQYF	TGCGCCAGCAGCCTTGATCGGTTCACAGATACGCAGTATTTT
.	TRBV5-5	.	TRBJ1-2	CASSLEGREGYTF	TGTGCCAGCAGCTTGGAGGGGCGCGAGGGCTACACCTTC
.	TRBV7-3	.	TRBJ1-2	CASSSRDGLNYGYTF	TGTGCCAGCAGCTCCCGGGACGGTTTAAACTATGGCTACACCTTC
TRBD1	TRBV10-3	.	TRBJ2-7	CALSDRDNEQYF	TGTGCCTTATCGGACAGGGACAACGAGCAGTACTTC
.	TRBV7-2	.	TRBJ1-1	CASGPGHTEAFF	TGTGCCAGCGGACCAGGGCACACTGAAGCTTTCTTT
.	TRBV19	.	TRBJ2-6	CATAAGSGANVLTF	TGTGCCACCGCGGCGGGGTCTGGGGCCAACGTCCTGACTTTC
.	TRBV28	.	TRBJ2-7	CASSRTVSEQYF	TGTGCCAGCAGTAGGACAGTTTCGGAGCAGTACTTC
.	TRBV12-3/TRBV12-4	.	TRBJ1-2	CASSPLQVREKNYGYTF	TGTGCCAGCAGTCCACTCCAGGTCAGGGAGAAAAACTATGGCTACACCTTC
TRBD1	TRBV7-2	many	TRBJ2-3	CASSSGGGTDTQYF	TGTGCCAGCAGCTCAGGGGGAGGCACAGATACGCAGTATTTT
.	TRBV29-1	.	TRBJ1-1	CSVEVPGRYTEAFF	TGCAGCGTTGAAGTACCGGGACGGTACACTGAAGCTTTCTTT
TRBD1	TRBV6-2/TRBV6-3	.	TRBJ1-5	CASRARDRENQPQHF	TGTGCCAGCAGGGCGCGGGACAGGGAGAATCAGCCCCAGCATTTT
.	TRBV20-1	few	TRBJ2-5	CSALTGETQYF	TGCAGTGCTCTCACCGGGGAGACCCAGTACTTC
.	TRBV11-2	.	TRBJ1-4	CASSYHEEKLFF	TGTGCCAGCTCCTATCACGAGGAAAAACTGTTTTTT
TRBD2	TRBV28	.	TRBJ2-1	CASSTRRGGFPNYNEQFF	TGTGCCAGCAGTACCAGGCGGGGGGGCTTTCCCAATTACAATGAGCAGTTCTTC
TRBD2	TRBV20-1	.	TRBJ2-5	CSARDFGQRDPWLKTQYF	TGCAGTGCTAGAGATTTTGGGCAGCGGGACCCCTGGTTGAAGACCCAGTACTTC
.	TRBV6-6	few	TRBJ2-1	CASSYSIDAGNEQFF	TGTGCCAGCAGTTACTCGATTGATGCGGGGAATGAGCAGTTCTTC
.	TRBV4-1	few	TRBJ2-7	CASSQDQGRARYEQYF	TGCGCCAGCAGCCAAGATCAGGGTAGGGCGCGCTACGAGCAGTACTTC
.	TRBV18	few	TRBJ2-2	CASSNSGRTGELFF	TGTGCCAGCTCAAATTCTGGGAGAACCGGGGAGCTGTTTTTT
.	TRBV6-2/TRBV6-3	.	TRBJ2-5	CASRGQGIHPQETQYF	TGTGCCAGCAGGGGTCAGGGAATCCACCCCCAAGAGACCCAGTACTTC
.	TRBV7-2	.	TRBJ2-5	CASSLFPGAGDETQYF	TGTGCCAGCAGCTTATTCCCAGGCGCCGGGGATGAGACCCAGTACTTC
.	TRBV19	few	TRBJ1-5	CASSMRGGQPQHF	TGTGCCAGTAGTATGAGAGGTGGCCAGCCCCAGCATTTT
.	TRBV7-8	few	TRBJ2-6	CASSPVNEGANVLTF	TGTGCCAGCAGCCCTGTAAATGAGGGGGCCAACGTCCTGACTTTC
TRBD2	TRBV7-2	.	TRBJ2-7	CASSSGGLAGAYEQYF	TGTGCCAGCAGCTCAGGCGGACTAGCGGGGGCCTACGAGCAGTACTTC
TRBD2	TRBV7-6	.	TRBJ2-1	CASSLVLAGGPNEQFF	TGTGCCAGCAGCTTAGTTTTAGCGGGAGGGCCGAATGAGCAGTTCTTC
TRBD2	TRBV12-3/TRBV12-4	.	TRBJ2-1	CASSPPGLARHNEQFF	TGTGCCAGCAGTCCGCCAGGACTAGCGCGGCACAATGAGCAGTTCTTC